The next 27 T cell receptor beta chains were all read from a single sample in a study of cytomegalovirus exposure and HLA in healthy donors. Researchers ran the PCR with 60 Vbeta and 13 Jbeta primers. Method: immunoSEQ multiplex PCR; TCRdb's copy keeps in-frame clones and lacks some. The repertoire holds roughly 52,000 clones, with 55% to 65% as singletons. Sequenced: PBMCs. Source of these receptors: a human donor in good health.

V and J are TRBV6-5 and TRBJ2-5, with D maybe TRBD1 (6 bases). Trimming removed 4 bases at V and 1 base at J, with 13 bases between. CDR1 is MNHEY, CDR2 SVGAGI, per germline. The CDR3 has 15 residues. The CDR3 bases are TGTGCCAGCAGTTCCCTAGGACAGACCCAAGAGACCCAGTACTTC. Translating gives CASSSLGQTQETQYF.

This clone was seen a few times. In nucleotides, the CDR3 is TGTGCCACCAGCAGAGCCACAGGGGCAGCCAAAAACATTCAGTACTTC. Translating it yields CATSRATGAAKNIQYF. The genes are TRBV15 and TRBJ2-4; 7 nucleotides line up with TRBD1. The CDR3 contains 16 residues. Germline trimming cut 1 base from V and 0 bases from J; bases unmatched to any gene: 3. Germline lookup yields CDR1 LNHNV and CDR2 YYDKDF (reference sequence).

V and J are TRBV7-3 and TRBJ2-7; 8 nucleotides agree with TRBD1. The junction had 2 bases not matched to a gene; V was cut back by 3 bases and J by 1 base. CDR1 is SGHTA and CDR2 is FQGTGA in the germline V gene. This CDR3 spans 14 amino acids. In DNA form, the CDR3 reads TGTGCCAGCAGCTTCGACAGGGGTTCCTACGAGCAGTACTTC. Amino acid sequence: CASSFDRGSYEQYF.

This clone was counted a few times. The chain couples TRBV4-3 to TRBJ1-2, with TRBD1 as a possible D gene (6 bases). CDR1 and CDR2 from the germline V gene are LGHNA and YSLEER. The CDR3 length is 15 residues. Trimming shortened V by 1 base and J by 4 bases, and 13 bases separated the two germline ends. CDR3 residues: CASSQVWRGGYGYTF. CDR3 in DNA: TGCGCCAGCAGCCAAGTCTGGAGAGGGGGCTATGGCTACACCTTC.

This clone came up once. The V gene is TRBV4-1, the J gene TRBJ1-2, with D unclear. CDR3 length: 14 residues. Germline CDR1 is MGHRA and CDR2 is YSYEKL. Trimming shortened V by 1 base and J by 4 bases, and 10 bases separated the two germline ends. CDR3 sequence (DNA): TGCGCCAGCAGCCAAGCAGGAGGGTCCTATGGCTACACCTTC. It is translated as CASSQAGGSYGYTF.

CDR3 sequence: CATSRNRQNSNQPQHF. In DNA form, the CDR3 reads TGTGCCACCAGCAGAAATAGACAGAATAGCAATCAGCCCCAGCATTTT. V gene TRBV15 combines with J gene TRBJ1-5; possible D gene TRBD1, 5 bases. Germline values: CDR1 LNHNV, CDR2 YYDKDF (reference sequence). V was trimmed by 2 bases and J by 0 bases, leaving 11 bases between them. This CDR3 is 16 amino acids long.

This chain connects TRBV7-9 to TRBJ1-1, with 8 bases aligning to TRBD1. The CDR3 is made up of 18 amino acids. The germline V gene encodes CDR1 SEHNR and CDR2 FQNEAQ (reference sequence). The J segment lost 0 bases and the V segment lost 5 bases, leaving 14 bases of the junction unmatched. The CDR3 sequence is CASSGRQGPLLMNTEAFF. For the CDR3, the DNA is TGTGCCAGCAGCGGTAGACAGGGGCCCCTACTCATGAACACTGAAGCTTTCTTT.

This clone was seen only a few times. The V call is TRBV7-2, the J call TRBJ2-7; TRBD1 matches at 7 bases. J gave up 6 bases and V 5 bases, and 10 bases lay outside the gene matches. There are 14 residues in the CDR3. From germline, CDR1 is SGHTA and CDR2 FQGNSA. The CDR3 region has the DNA TGTGCCAGCAGCCCCGTGCTATACAGGGGCGAGCAGTACTTC. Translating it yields CASSPVLYRGEQYF.

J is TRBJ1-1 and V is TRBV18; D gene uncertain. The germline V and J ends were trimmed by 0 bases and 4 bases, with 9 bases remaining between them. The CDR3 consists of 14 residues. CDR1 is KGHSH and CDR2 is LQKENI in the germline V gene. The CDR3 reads CASSPPGGSTEAFF. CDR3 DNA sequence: TGTGCCAGCTCACCACCAGGAGGGAGCACTGAAGCTTTCTTT.

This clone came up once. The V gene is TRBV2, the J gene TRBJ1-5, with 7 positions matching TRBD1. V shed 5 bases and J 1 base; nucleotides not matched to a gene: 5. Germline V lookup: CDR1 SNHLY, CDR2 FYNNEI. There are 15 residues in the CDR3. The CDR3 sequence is CASSREGASNQPQHF. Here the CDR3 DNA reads TGTGCCAGCAGTCGGGAGGGGGCCAGCAATCAGCCCCAGCATTTT. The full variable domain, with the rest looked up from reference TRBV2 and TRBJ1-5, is EPEVTQTPSHQVTQMGQEVILRCVPISNHLYFYWYRQILGQKVEFLVSFYNNEISEKSEIFDDQFSVERPDGSNFTLKIRSTKLEDSAMYFCASSREGASNQPQHFGDGTRLSIL.

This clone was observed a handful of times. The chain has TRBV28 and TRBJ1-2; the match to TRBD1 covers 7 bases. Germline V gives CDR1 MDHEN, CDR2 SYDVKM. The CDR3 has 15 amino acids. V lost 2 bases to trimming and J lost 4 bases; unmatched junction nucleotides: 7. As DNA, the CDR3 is TGTGCCAGCAGTTTACTTAGAGGGACAGCCTATGGCTACACCTTC. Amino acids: CASSLLRGTAYGYTF.

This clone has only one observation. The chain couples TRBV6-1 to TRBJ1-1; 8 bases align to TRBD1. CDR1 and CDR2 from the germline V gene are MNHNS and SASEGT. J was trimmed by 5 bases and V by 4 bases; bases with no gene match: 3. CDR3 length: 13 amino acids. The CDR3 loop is CASSGTGRTEAFF. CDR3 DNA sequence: TGTGCCAGCAGTGGGACAGGGCGAACTGAAGCTTTCTTT.

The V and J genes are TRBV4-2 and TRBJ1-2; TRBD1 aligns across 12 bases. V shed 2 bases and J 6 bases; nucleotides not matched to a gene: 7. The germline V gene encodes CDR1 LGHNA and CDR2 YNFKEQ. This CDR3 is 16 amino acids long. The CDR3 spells CASSQPTGTGGNGYTF. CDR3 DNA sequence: TGTGCCAGCAGCCAACCAACCGGGACAGGGGGCAATGGCTACACCTTC.

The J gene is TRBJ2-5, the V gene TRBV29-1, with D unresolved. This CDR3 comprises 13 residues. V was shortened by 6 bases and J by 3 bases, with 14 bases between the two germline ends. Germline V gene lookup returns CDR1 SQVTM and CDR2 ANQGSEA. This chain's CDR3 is CSVAHNAEETQYF. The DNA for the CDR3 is TGCAGCGTCGCGCACAACGCGGAAGAGACCCAGTACTTC.

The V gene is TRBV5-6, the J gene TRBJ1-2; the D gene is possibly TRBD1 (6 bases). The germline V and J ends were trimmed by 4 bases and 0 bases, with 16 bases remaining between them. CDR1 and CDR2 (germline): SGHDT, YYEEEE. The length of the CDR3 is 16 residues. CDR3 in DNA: TGTGCCAGCAGCCAAGGGGCTGGACAGTCTAACTATGGCTACACCTTC. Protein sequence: CASSQGAGQSNYGYTF. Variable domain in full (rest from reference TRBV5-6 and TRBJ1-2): DAGVTQSPTHLIKTRGQQVTLRCSPKSGHDTVSWYQQALGQGPQFIFQYYEEEERQRGNFPDRFSGHQFPNYSSELNVNALLLGDSALYLCASSQGAGQSNYGYTFGSGTRLTVV.

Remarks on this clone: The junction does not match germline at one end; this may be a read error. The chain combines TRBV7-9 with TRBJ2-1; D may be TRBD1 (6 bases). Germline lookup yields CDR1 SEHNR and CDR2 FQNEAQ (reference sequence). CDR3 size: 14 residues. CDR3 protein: CSSSFQGLANEQFF. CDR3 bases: TGTTCCAGCAGCTTCCAGGGGTTAGCCAATGAGCAGTTCTTC.

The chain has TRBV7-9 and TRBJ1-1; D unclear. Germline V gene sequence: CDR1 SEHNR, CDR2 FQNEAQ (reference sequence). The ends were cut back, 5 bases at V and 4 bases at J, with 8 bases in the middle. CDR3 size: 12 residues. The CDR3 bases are TGTGCCAGCAGCCTCGGTTTCACTGAAGCTTTCTTT. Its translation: CASSLGFTEAFF. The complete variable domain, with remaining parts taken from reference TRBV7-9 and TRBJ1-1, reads DTGVSQNPRHKITKRGQNVTFRCDPISEHNRLYWYRQTLGQGPEFLTYFQNEAQLEKSRLLSDRFSAERPKGSFSTLEIQRTEQGDSAMYLCASSLGFTEAFFGQGTRLTVV.

The CDR3: CASSLRTSGGSEQFF. DNA of the CDR3: TGTGCCAGCAGCCTACGGACTAGCGGGGGCAGTGAGCAGTTCTTC. This chain links TRBV7-2 with TRBJ2-1; 13 bases map to TRBD2. V dropped 5 bases and J dropped 9; count of bases not matched to a gene: 7. CDR3 length: 15 residues. Germline V gene lookup returns CDR1 SGHTA and CDR2 FQGNSA.

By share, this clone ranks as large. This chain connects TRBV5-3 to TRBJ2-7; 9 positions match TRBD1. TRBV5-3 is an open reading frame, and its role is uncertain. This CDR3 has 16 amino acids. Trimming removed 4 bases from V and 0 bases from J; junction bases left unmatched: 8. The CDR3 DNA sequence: TGTGCCAGAAGCGGCCACAGGGGGCGAAGCTCCTACGAGCAGTACTTC. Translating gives CARSGHRGRSSYEQYF.

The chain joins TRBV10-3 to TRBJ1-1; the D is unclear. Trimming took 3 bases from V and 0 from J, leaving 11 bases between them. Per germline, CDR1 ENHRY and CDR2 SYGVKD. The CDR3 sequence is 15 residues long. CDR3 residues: CAISEAGRMNTEAFF. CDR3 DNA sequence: TGTGCCATCAGTGAAGCGGGGAGGATGAACACTGAAGCTTTCTTT.

CDR3 loop: CASSLRSGGQETQYF. The CDR3 DNA is TGTGCCAGCAGCTTGCGGTCAGGGGGCCAAGAGACCCAGTACTTC. The chain is built from TRBV5-6 and TRBJ2-5, with 7 nucleotides matching TRBD1. Looked up from germline, CDR1 is SGHDT and CDR2 is YYEEEE. The CDR3 is 15 amino acids. V dropped 1 base and J dropped 1; count of bases not matched to a gene: 4.

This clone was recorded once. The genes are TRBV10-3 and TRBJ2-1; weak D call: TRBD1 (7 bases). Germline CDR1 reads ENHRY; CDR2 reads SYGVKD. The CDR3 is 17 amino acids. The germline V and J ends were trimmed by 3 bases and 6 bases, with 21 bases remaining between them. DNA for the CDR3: TGTGCCATCAGTGATGGGGCAGGGGGGCCTGGGGGCAATGAGCAGTTCTTC. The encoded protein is CAISDGAGGPGGNEQFF.

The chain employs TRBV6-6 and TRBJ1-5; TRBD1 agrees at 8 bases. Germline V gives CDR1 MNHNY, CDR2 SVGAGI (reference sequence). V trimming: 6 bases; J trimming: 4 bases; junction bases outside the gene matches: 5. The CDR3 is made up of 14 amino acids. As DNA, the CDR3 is TGTGCCAGCAGCCGGACAGGGACGAATCAGCCCCAGCATTTT. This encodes CASSRTGTNQPQHF.

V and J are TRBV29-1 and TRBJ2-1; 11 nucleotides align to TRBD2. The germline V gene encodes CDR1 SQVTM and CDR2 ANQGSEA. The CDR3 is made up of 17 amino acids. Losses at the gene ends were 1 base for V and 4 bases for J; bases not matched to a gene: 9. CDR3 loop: CSVEGVAGGLVYNEQFF. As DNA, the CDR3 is TGCAGCGTTGAAGGTGTAGCGGGGGGGCTTGTGTACAATGAGCAGTTCTTC.

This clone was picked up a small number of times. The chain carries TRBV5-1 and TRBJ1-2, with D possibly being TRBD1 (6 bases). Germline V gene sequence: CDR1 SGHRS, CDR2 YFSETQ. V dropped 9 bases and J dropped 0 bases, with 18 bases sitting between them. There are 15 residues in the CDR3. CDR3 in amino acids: CANTCGGQTNYGYTF. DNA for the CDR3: TGCGCCAACACTTGCGGGGGGCAAACTAACTATGGCTACACCTTC.

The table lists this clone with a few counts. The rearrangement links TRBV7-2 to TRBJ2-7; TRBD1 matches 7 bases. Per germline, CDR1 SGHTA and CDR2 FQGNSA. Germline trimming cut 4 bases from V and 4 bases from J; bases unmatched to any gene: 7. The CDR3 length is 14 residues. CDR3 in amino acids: CASSYTTTGYEQYF. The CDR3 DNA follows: TGTGCCAGCAGCTATACCACGACAGGGTACGAGCAGTACTTC.

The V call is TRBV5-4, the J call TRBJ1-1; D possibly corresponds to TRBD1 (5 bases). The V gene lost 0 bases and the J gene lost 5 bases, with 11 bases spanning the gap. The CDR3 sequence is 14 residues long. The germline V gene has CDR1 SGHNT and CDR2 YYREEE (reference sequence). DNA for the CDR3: TGTGCCAGCAGCTTGGAGGCAGGGATTACTGAAGCTTTCTTT. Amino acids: CASSLEAGITEAFF.